This T cell receptor (beta chain) appears in the sequencing data of a study of blood T cell repertoires in COVID-19. The overall study: The study drew acute and convalescent COVID-19 samples from the United States, Italy and Spain. In each case, the material was cDNA or gDNA derived from T cells, B-cell-depleted T cells, or PBMCs.

J was trimmed by 0 bases and V by 6 bases; bases with no gene match: 0. There are 13 residues in the CDR3. Germline V lookup: CDR1 KGHSH, CDR2 LQKENI. How the authors handled the data: From reference gene primer amplification, estimates of nucleated cell counts were derived. TCRdb keeps only in-frame clones here, not all; method: immunoSEQ multiplex PCR. V and J calls and clone size are as listed in that table; D and trimming were resolved from the DNA. The sample contains hundreds of thousands of clones, 75% to 90% of which appear only once. The V and J genes are TRBV18 and TRBJ1-2; TRBD1 matches 8 bases. The sequence was obtained from a human donor in a cohort sampled during active COVID-19. Specimen: peripheral blood. The CDR3 protein is CASSDRANYGYTF. CDR3 in DNA: TGTGCCAGCTCGGACAGGGCTAACTATGGCTACACCTTC.